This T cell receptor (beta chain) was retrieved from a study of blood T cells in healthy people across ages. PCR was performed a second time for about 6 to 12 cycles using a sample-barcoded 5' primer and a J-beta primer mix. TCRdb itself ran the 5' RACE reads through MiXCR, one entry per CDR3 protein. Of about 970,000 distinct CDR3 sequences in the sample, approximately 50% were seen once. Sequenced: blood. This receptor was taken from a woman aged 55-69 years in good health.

This chain's CDR3 is CASSLCGGECHNSPLHF. CDR3 sequence (DNA): TGTGCCAGCAGCTTATGTGGGGGTGAATGTCATAATTCACCCCTCCACTTT. This chain links TRBV7-6 with TRBJ1-6; D possibly corresponds to TRBD1 (5 bases). This CDR3 is built from 17 residues. CDR1 SGHVS and CDR2 FNYEAQ come from the germline V gene. V was pared by 2 bases and J by 5 bases, with 16 bases between.